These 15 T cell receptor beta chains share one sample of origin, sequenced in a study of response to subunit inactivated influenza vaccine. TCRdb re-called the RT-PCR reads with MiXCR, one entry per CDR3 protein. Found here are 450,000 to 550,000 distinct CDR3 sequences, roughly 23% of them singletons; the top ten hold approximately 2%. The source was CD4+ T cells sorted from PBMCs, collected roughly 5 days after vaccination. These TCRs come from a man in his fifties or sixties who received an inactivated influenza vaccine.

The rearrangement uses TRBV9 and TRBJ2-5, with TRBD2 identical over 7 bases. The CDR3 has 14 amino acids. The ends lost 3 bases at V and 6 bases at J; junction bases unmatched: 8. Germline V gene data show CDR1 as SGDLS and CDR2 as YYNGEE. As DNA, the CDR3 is TGTGCCAGCAGCGACGAGCGGGGCCCCCAGACCCAGTACTTC. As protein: CASSDERGPQTQYF.

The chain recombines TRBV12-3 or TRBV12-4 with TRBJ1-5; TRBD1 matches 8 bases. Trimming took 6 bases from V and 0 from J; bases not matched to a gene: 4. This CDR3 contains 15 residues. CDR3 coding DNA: TGTGCCAGCAGGACAGGGGTTTCTAGCAATCAGCCCCAGCATTTT. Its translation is CASRTGVSSNQPQHF.

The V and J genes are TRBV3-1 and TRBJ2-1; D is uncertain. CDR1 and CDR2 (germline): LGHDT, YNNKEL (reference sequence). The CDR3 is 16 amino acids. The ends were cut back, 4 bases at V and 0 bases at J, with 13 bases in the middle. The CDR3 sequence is CASSPSQQSSYNEQFF. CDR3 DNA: TGTGCCAGCAGCCCCAGCCAGCAGAGCTCCTACAATGAGCAGTTCTTC.

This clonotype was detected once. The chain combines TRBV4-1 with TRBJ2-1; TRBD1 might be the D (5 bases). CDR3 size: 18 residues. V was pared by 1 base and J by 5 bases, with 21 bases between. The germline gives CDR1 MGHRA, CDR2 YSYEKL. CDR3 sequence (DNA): TGCGCCAGCAGCCAAGTTGGGTTGGGGCGCCGATACAACAATGAGCAGTTCTTC. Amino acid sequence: CASSQVGLGRRYNNEQFF.

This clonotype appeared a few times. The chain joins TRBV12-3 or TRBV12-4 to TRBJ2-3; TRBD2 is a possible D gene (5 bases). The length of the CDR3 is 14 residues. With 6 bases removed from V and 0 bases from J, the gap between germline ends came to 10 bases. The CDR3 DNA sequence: TGTGCCAGCAGACGGGGTTCTAGCACAGATACGCAGTATTTT. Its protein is CASRRGSSTDTQYF.

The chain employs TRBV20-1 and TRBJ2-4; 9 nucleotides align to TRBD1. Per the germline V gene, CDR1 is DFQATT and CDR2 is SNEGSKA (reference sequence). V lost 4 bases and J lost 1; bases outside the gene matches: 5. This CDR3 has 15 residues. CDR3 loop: CSATRTGAAKNIQYF. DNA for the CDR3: TGCAGTGCTACTCGGACAGGGGCGGCCAAAAACATTCAGTACTTC.

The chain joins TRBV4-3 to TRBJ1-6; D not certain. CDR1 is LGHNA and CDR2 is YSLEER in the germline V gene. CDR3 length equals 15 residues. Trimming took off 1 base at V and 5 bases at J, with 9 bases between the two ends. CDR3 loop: CASSQVTANNSPLHF. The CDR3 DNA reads TGCGCCAGCAGCCAAGTGACGGCAAATAATTCACCCCTCCACTTT.

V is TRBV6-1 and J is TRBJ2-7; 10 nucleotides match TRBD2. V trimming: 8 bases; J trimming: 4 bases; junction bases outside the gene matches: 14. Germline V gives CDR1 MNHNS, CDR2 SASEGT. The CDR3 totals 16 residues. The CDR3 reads CASRGVAGGPPYEQYF. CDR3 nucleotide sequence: TGTGCCAGCCGCGGGGTAGCGGGAGGACCACCTTACGAGCAGTACTTC.

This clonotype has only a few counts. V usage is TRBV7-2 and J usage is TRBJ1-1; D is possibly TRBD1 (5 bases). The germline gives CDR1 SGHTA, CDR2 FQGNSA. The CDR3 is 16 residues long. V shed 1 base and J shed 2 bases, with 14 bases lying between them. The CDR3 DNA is TGTGCCAGCAGCTTAGTAGGCGGCAGGACAAACACTGAAGCTTTCTTT. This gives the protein CASSLVGGRTNTEAFF.

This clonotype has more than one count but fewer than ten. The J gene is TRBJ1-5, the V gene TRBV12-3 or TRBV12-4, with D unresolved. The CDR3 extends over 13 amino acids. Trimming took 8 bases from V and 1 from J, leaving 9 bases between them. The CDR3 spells CASSASSNQPQHF. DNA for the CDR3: TGTGCCAGCTCGGCCTCAAGCAATCAGCCCCAGCATTTT.

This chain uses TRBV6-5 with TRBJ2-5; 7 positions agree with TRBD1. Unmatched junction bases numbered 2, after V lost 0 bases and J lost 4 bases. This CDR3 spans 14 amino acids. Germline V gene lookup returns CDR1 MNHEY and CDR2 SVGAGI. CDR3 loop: CASSYSQGRETQYF. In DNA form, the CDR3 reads TGTGCCAGCAGTTACTCACAGGGGCGAGAGACCCAGTACTTC.

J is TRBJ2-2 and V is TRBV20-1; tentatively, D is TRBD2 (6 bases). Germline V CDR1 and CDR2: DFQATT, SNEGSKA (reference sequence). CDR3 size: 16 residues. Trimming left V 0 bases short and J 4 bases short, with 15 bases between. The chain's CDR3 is CSARESWRGGTGELFF. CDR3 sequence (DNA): TGCAGTGCTAGAGAGTCCTGGCGGGGAGGCACCGGGGAGCTGTTTTTT.

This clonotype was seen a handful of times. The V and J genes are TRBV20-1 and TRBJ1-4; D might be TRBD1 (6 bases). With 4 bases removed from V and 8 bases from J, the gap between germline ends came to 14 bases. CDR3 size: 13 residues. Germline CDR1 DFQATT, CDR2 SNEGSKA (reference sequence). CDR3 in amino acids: CSAISGGVEKLFF. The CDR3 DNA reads TGCAGTGCTATAAGTGGGGGCGTGGAAAAACTGTTTTTT.

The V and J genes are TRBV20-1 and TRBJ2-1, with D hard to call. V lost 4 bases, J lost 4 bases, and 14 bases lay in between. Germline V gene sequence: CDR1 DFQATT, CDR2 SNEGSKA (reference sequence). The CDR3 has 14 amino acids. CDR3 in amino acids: CSAKYQRRYNEQFF. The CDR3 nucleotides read TGCAGTGCTAAATACCAGCGACGATACAATGAGCAGTTCTTC.

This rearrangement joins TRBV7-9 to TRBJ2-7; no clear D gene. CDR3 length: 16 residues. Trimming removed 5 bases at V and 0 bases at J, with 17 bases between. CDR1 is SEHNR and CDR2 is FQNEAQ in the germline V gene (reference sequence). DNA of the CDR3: TGTGCCAGCAGCCACCAAGAACAGAGTAGCTCCTACGAGCAGTACTTC. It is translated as CASSHQEQSSSYEQYF. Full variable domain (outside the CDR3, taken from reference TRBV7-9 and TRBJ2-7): DTGVSQNPRHKITKRGQNVTFRCDPISEHNRLYWYRQTLGQGPEFLTYFQNEAQLEKSRLLSDRFSAERPKGSFSTLEIQRTEQGDSAMYLCASSHQEQSSSYEQYFGPGTRLTVT.